Here is one TCR beta chain with its context. The CDR3 extends over 16 amino acids. J gave up 2 bases and V 9 bases, and 11 bases lay outside the gene matches. CDR1 LNHDA and CDR2 SQIVND come from the germline V gene (reference sequence). Method: immunoSEQ multiplex PCR; TCRdb's copy keeps in-frame clones and lacks some. The sample includes 2 million to 2.5 million clones, 93% seen only once; the top ten take 0.3% to 0.4%. The data originate from a study of shared clonotypes between healthy human individuals. V and J are TRBV19 and TRBJ2-3; 10 nucleotides match TRBD2. The source of this sequence is a young man in good health. Some clones in this sample may be carry-over from other donors' samples. The sequenced sample consisted of naive CD4+ T cells from PBMCs. As to subset: CD45RA+ positively selected. CDR3 in amino acids: CASNPSSGRATDTQYF. The CDR3 DNA sequence: TGTGCCAGCAACCCCAGCAGCGGGAGGGCCACAGATACGCAGTATTTT.